This T cell receptor (beta chain) was captured in a study of Ad26.COV2.S vaccination and SARS-CoV-2 variants. TCRdb keeps only in-frame clones here, not all; method: immunoSEQ multiplex PCR. Of some 480,000 clones listed, roughly 85% were seen once; the top ten hold 10% to 15%. Noted treatment: approximately 18 received Ad26.COV2.S at low or high dose, single or two shots; roughly 5 received placebo; per-sample allocation not given. Collection of samples fell on day 63 after the first vaccine or placebo injection. Study-wide results and caveats: Compared with placebo recipients, vaccine recipients had higher spike-specific TCR breadth.

A word on this clone: Its antigen is unknown.

The receptor comes from a person aged 18-65 years who received the Ad26.COV2.S COVID-19 vaccine or a placebo. Sample: peripheral blood, taken in a trial of Ad26.COV2.S vaccine versus placebo.

The CDR3 here is CASSYGTNEKLFF. CDR3 bases: TGTGCCAGCAGTTACGGGACTAATGAAAAACTGTTTTTT. The rearrangement uses TRBV2 and TRBJ1-4; no clear D. Germline V gene lookup returns CDR1 SNHLY and CDR2 FYNNEI. Trimming cost V 5 bases and J 2 bases, with 6 bases left between them. CDR3 size: 13 residues.